Given below is one TCR beta chain in context. The antigen remains undetermined. The data belong to a study of T cell repertoires in cytomegalovirus infection. Study-level findings and limits: Carriers of CMV plus the relevant HLA were identified by cumulative public TCR beta family frequency.

The V end lost 8 bases, the J end lost 1 base, and 14 bases lay between the germline ends. Germline V gene sequence: CDR1 ENHRY, CDR2 SYGVKD. The CDR3 runs 14 residues. MiXCR, run by TCRdb on the reads, gives a single entry per CDR3 protein. The sample lists about 770,000 distinct CDR3 sequences; 25% to 35% were seen once. The sample here was cultured CD8+ T cells from PBMCs, taken from culture after CMV antigen stimulation. The chain carries TRBV10-3 and TRBJ2-5; D remains unclear. The receptor comes from a human donor in good health (CMV status not recorded). Some clones in this sample may be carry-over from other donors' samples. The DNA of the CDR3 is TGTGCCATCCCCGACCACCCTCTCCAAGAGACCCAGTACTTC. Residues: CAIPDHPLQETQYF.